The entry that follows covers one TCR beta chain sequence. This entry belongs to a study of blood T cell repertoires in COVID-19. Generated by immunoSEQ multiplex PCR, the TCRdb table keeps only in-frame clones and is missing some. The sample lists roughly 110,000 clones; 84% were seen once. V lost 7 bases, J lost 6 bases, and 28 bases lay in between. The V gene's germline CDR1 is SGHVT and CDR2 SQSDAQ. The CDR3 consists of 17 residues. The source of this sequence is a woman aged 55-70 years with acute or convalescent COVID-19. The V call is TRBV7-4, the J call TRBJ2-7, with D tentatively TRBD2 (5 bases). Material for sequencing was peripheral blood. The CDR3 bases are TGTGCCAGCACCCCACCTGTCCGGGCGGGCTTGCGGCTCGAGCAGTACTTC. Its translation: CASTPPVRAGLRLEQYF.